The rows below give T cell receptor beta chains drawn from one sample of a study of cytomegalovirus exposure and HLA in healthy donors. Repertoires were generated with immunoSEQ multiplex PCR, while TCRdb's copy carries only in-frame clones and drops some. In the table there are some 130,000 clones, around nine tenths of which are singletons. Sequences were obtained from PBMCs. Receptor source: a woman in her twenties or thirties in good health and CMV-seronegative. Each CDR3 is given with its conserved first and last residue. Fields, in order: clone size, D gene, V gene, CDR3 length, J gene, CDR3 DNA, CDR3 protein. The D gene is left open where the match is weak. Rows give clone size only sometimes, using once, few, many, or a class for an expanded clone.

.	TRBD2	TRBV6-8	17	TRBJ2-2	TGTGCCAGCAAGGACATAGCGGGAGGTTGTATTACCGGGGAGCTGTTTTTT	CASKDIAGGCITGELFF
.	.	TRBV7-2	13	TRBJ2-7	TGTGCCAGCAGCCAACGGGGGTCCTACGAGCAGTACTTC	CASSQRGSYEQYF
.	.	TRBV28	14	TRBJ1-5	TGTGCCAGCAGTTTATCAGATAGCAATCAGCCCCAGCATTTT	CASSLSDSNQPQHF
few	TRBD1	TRBV6-1	14	TRBJ1-1	TGTGCCAGCTACTGGCGGACAGGGGGCACTGAAGCTTTCTTT	CASYWRTGGTEAFF
.	TRBD1	TRBV28	15	TRBJ1-1	TGTGCCAGCAGTTTACCAGGACAGGGAGGCAGTGAAGCTTTCTTT	CASSLPGQGGSEAFF
.	TRBD1	TRBV4-3	17	TRBJ1-2	TGCGCCAGCAGCCAAGATTTCGAAGCAAATACGAGACAGGGTAACACCTTC	CASSQDFEANTRQGNTF
.	TRBD2	TRBV4-2	19	TRBJ2-7	TGTGCCAGCAGCCAGCAACTAGCGGGCCTAAAGGGCGGAGGTTACGAGCAGTACTTC	CASSQQLAGLKGGGYEQYF
.	.	TRBV4-2	16	TRBJ2-1	TGTGCCAGCAGATATAGAGCGGAGAGCTCCTACAATGAGCAGTTCTTC	CASRYRAESSYNEQFF
.	.	TRBV6-1	11	TRBJ1-2	TGTGCCAGCAACCCAGGGTATGGCTACACCTTC	CASNPGYGYTF
.	TRBD1	TRBV27	19	TRBJ2-7	TGTGCCAGCAGTTTATCCGGGACAGGGGCGAGGCGGGGTACCTACGAGCAGTACTTC	CASSLSGTGARRGTYEQYF
.	.	TRBV7-8	13	TRBJ2-7	TGTGCCAGCAGCCACCGCGGTCCCTACGAGCAGTACTTC	CASSHRGPYEQYF
.	TRBD1	TRBV11-2	14	TRBJ2-7	TGTGCCAGCAGCCCAGGACAGGTGGGCTACGAGCAGTACTTC	CASSPGQVGYEQYF
.	TRBD2	TRBV19	14	TRBJ2-1	TGTGCCAGTACCCGAACTAGCGGCCCCAATGAGCAGTTCTTC	CASTRTSGPNEQFF
.	TRBD1	TRBV19	18	TRBJ2-2	TGTGCCAGTAGTCCAACCCAGGACAGGGGGTTACTCACCGGGGAGCTGTTTTTT	CASSPTQDRGLLTGELFF
.	.	TRBV6-6	14	TRBJ1-5	TGTGCCAGCAGTTACTCGGGGGCTGGGCAGCCCCAGCATTTT	CASSYSGAGQPQHF
.	.	TRBV2	14	TRBJ1-5	TGTGCCAGCAGTGAAGGACAGCTCAATCAGCCCCAGCATTTT	CASSEGQLNQPQHF
.	TRBD1	TRBV29-1	14	TRBJ2-3	TGCAGCGTAGAGGACAGGACGTTCACAGATACGCAGTATTTT	CSVEDRTFTDTQYF
.	TRBD1	TRBV4-2	15	TRBJ1-2	TGTGCCAGCAGCCAAAATCGACAGGGGGCCTCTGGCTACACCTTC	CASSQNRQGASGYTF
.	TRBD1	TRBV6-6	14	TRBJ1-1	TGTGCCAGCAGTCAAGACAGGGAGTACACTGAAGCTTTCTTT	CASSQDREYTEAFF
.	TRBD1	TRBV7-9	17	TRBJ1-1	TGTGCCAGCAGCACTGGACAGGGAGGATCGGGGGACACTGAAGCTTTCTTT	CASSTGQGGSGDTEAFF
.	TRBD1	TRBV4-2	16	TRBJ1-1	TGTGCCAGCAGCTCCTCAGACAGGGGGAGGAACACTGAAGCTTTCTTT	CASSSSDRGRNTEAFF
once	TRBD1	TRBV28	15	TRBJ1-2	TGTGCCAGCAGTTTATCGGACAGGGGGCAGCATGGCTACACCTTC	CASSLSDRGQHGYTF
once	TRBD2	TRBV18	16	TRBJ2-7	TGTGCCAGCTCACCGATGCCGGGACTAGCCGACTACGAGCAGTACTTC	CASSPMPGLADYEQYF
.	TRBD1	TRBV30	14	TRBJ1-1	TGTGCCTGGAGTGGTACAGGGGGTAGGGCTGAAGCTTTCTTT	CAWSGTGGRAEAFF
.	TRBD1	TRBV5-1	13	TRBJ1-1	TGCGCCAGCAGCAGCGACAGGGGCACTGAAGCTTTCTTT	CASSSDRGTEAFF